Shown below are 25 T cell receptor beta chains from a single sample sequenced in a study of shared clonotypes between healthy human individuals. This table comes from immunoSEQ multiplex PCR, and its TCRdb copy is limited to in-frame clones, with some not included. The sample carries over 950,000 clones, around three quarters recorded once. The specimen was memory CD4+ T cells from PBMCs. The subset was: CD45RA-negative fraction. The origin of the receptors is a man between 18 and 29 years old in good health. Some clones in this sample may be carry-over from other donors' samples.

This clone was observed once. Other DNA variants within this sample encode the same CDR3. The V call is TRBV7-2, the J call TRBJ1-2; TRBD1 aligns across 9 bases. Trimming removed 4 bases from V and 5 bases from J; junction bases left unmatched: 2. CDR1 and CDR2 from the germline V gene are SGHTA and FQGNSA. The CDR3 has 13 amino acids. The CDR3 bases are TGTGCCAGCAGCTCGGGACAGGGATATGGCTACACCTTC. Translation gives CASSSGQGYGYTF. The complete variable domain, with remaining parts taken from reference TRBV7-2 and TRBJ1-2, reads GAGVSQSPSNKVTEKGKDVELRCDPISGHTALYWYRQSLGQGLEFLIYFQGNSAPDKSGLPSDRFSAERTGGSVSTLTIQRTQQEDSAVYLCASSSGQGYGYTFGSGTRLTVV.

As DNA, the CDR3 is TGTGCCAGCAGTTTATTTGGACTGATGCAGTATTTT. As protein: CASSLFGLMQYF. The V call is TRBV28, the J call TRBJ2-3; possibly TRBD2 for D (5 bases). CDR3 size: 12 residues. Germline V lookup: CDR1 MDHEN, CDR2 SYDVKM. Deletions cut 1 base from V and 11 bases from J, with 10 bases between.

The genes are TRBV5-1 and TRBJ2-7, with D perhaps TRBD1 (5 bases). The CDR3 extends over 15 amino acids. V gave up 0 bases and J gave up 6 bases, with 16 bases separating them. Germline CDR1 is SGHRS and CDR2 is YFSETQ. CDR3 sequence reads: CASSLEIGAKSEQYF. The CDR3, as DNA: TGCGCCAGCAGCTTGGAGATAGGGGCCAAGTCCGAGCAGTACTTC. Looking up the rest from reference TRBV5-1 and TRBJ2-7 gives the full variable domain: KAGVTQTPRYLIKTRGQQVTLSCSPISGHRSVSWYQQTPGQGLQFLFEYFSETQRNKGNFPGRFSGRQFSNSRSEMNVSTLELGDSALYLCASSLEIGAKSEQYFGPGTRLTVT.

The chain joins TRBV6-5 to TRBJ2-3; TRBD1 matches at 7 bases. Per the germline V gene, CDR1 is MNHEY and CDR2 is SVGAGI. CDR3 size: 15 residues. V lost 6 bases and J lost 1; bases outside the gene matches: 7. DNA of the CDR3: TGTGCCAGCAGCCAGGGGGTTTCCCGCACAGATACGCAGTATTTT. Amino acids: CASSQGVSRTDTQYF.

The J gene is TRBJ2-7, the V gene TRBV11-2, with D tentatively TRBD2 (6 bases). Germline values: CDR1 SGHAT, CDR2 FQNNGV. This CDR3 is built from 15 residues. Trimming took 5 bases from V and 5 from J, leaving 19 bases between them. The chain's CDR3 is CASSLSRGTIHEQYF. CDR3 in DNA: TGTGCCAGCAGCCTCAGTCGGGGGACGATCCACGAGCAGTACTTC.

The CDR3 DNA follows: TGTGCCAGCAGCCCGCCGGGGGCAGAGACCCAGTACTTC. Protein product: CASSPPGAETQYF. V and J are TRBV7-3 and TRBJ2-5, with D perhaps TRBD1 or TRBD2 (6 bases each). The CDR3 runs 13 residues. Germline CDR1 reads SGHTA; CDR2 reads FQGTGA. V dropped 5 bases and J dropped 4 bases, with 11 bases sitting between them.

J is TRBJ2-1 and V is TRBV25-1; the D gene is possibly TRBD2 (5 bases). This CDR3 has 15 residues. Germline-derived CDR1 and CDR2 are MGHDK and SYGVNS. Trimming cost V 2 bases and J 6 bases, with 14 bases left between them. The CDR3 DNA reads TGTGCCAGCAGTGAAAGGGAGATTCGCGGCAATGAGCAGTTCTTC. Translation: CASSEREIRGNEQFF. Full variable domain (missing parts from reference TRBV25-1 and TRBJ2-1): EADIYQTPRYLVIGTGKKITLECSQTMGHDKMYWYQQDPGMELHLIHYSYGVNSTEKGDLSSESTVSRIRTEHFPLTLESARPSHTSQYLCASSEREIRGNEQFFGPGTRLTVL.

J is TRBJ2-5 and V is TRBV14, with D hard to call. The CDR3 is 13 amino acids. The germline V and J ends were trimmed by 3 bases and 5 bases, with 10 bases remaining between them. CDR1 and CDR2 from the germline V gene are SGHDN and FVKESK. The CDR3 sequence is CASSQRLSETQYF. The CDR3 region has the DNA TGTGCCAGCAGCCAGCGGTTAAGTGAGACCCAGTACTTC.

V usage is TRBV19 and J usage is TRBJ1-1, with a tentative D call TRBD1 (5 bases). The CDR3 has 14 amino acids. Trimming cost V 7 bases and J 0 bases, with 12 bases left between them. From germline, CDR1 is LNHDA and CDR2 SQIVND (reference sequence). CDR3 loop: CASNVGRMNTEAFF. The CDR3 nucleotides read TGTGCCAGTAACGTGGGACGCATGAACACTGAAGCTTTCTTT.

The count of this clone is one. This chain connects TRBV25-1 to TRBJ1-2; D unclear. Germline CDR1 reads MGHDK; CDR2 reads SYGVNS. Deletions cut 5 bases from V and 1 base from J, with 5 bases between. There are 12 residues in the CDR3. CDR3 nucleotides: TGTGCCAGCAGTTGGGGTAACTATGGCTACACCTTC. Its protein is CASSWGNYGYTF.

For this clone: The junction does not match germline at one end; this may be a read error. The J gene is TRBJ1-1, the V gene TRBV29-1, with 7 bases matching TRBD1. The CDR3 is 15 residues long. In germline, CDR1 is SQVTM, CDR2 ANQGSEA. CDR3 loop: CSAELMTGSTTEAFF. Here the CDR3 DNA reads TGCAGCGCTGAACTCATGACAGGGAGCACCACTGAAGCTTTCTTT.

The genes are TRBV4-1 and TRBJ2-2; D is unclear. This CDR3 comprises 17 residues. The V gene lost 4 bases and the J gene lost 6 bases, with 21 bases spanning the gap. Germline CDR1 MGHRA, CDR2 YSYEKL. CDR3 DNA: TGCGCCAGCAGCCTCGCCCGACAAGCCGGGCGCCCCGGGGAGCTGTTTTTT. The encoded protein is CASSLARQAGRPGELFF.

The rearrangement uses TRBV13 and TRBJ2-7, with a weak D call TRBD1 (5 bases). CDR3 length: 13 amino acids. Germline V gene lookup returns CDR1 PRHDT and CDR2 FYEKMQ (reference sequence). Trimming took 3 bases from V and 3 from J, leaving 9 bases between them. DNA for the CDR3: TGTGCCAGCAGCTTCGACAGAGACTACGAGCAGTACTTC. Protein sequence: CASSFDRDYEQYF.

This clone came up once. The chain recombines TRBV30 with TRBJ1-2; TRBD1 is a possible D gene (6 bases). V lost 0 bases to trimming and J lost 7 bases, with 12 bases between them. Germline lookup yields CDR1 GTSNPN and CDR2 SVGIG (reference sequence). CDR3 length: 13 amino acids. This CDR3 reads CAWSVRGARGYTF. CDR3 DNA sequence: TGTGCCTGGAGTGTACGGGGGGCCCGTGGCTACACCTTC.

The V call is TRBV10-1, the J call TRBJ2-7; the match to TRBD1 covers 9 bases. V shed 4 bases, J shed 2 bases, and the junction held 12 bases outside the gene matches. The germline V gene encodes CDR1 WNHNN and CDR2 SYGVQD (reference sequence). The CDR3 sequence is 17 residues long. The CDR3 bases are TGCGCCAGCAGTGCCCTTAGTGGACAGGGGCGAACCTACGAGCAGTACTTC. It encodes CASSALSGQGRTYEQYF.

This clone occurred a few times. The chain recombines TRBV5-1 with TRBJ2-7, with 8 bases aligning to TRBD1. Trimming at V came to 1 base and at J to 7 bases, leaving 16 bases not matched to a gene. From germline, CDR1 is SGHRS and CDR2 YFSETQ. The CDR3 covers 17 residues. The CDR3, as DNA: TGCGCCAGCAGCTTGTGGGGCGGACAGGGTCTGGGGGAGGAGCAGTACTTC. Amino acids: CASSLWGGQGLGEEQYF.

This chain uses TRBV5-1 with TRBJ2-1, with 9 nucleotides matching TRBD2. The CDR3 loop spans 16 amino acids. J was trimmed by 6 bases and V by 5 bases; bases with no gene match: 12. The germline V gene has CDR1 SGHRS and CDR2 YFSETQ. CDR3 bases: TGCGCCAGCAGGGGAATAGCGGGAGACCCCACCAATGAGCAGTTCTTC. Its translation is CASRGIAGDPTNEQFF.

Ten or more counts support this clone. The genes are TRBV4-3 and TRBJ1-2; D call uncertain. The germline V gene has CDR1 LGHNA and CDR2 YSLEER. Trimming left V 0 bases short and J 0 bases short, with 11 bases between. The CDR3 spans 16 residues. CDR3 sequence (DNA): TGCGCCAGCAGCCAAGATTGGCAGCCGACTAACTATGGCTACACCTTC. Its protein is CASSQDWQPTNYGYTF.

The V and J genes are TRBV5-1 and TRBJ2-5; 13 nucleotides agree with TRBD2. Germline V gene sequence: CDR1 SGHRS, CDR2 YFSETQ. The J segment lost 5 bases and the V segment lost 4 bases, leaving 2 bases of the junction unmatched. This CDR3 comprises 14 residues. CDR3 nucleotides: TGCGCCAGCAGCCGGACTAGCGGGAGTGAGACCCAGTACTTC. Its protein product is CASSRTSGSETQYF.

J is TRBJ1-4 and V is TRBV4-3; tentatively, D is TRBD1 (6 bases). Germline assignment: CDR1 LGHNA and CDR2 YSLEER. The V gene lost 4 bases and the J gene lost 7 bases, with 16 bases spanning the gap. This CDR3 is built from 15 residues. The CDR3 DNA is TGCGCCAGCAGCCCCGTTTTCGGGGGGCGTGAAAAACTGTTTTTT. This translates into CASSPVFGGREKLFF.

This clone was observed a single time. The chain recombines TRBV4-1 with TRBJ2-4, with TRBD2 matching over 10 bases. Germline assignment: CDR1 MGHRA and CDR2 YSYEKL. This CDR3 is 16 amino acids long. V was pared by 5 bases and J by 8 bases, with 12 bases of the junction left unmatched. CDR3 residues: CASSLTLAGGSDIQYF. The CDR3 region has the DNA TGCGCCAGCAGCTTGACCTTAGCGGGAGGTAGCGACATTCAGTACTTC.

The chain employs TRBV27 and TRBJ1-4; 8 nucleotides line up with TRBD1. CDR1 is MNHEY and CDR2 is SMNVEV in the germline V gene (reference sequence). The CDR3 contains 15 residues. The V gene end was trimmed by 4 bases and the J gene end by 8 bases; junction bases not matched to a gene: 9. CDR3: CASSSSQGVREKLFF. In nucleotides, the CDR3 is TGTGCCAGCAGTTCCTCACAGGGGGTTAGAGAAAAACTGTTTTTT.

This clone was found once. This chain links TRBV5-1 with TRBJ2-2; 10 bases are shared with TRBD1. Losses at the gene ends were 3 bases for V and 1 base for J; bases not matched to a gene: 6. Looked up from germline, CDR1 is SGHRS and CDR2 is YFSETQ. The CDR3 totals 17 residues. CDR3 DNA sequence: TGCGCCAGCAGCTGGGGACAGGGGCTCCTGAACACCGGGGAGCTGTTTTTT. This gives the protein CASSWGQGLLNTGELFF.

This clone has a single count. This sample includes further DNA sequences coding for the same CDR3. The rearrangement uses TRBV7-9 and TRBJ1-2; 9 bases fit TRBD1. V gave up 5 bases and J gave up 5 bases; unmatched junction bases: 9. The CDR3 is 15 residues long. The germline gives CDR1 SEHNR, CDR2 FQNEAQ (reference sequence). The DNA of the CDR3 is TGTGCCAGCAGCCTTACAGGGGGCGCAAATTATGGCTACACCTTC. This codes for CASSLTGGANYGYTF. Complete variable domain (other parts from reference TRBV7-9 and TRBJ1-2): DTGVSQNPRHKITKRGQNVTFRCDPISEHNRLYWYRQTLGQGPEFLTYFQNEAQLEKSRLLSDRFSAERPKGSFSTLEIQRTEQGDSAMYLCASSLTGGANYGYTFGSGTRLTVV.

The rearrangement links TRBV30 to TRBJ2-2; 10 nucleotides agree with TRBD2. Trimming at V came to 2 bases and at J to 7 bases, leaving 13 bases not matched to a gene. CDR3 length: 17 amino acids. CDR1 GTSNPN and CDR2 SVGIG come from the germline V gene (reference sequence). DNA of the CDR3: TGTGCCTGGAGTCTTTGGGGCCTAGCGGGAGAAGTCGGGGAGCTGTTTTTT. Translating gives CAWSLWGLAGEVGELFF.